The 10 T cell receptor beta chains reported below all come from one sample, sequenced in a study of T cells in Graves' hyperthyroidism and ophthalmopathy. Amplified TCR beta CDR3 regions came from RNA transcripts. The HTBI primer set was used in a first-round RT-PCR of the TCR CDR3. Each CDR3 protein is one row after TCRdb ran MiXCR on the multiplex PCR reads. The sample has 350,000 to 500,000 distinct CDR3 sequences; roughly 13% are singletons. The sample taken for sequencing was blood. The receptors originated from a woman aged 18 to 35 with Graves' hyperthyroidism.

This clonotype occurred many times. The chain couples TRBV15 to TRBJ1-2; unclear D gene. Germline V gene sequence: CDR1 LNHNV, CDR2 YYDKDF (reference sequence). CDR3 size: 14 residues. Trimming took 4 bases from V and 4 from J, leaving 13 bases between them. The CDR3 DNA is TGTGCCACCAGCATGATGCAGAAGTTCTATGGCTACACCTTC. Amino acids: CATSMMQKFYGYTF.

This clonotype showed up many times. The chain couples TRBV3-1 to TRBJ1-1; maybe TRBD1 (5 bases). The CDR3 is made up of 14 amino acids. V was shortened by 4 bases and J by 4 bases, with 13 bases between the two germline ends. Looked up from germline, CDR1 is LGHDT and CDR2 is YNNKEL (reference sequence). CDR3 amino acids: CASSLGAQSTEAFF. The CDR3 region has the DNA TGTGCCAGCAGCCTTGGGGCTCAAAGCACTGAAGCTTTCTTT.

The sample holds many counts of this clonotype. This CDR3 is CASSERLAGGMPDTQYF. CDR3 nucleotide sequence: TGTGCCAGCAGTGAACGACTAGCGGGAGGAATGCCAGATACGCAGTATTTT. V and J are TRBV6-1 and TRBJ2-3; 13 bases fit TRBD2. The CDR3 has 17 amino acids. Germline CDR1 and CDR2: MNHNS and SASEGT. Trimming at V came to 2 bases and at J to 4 bases, leaving 6 bases not matched to a gene.

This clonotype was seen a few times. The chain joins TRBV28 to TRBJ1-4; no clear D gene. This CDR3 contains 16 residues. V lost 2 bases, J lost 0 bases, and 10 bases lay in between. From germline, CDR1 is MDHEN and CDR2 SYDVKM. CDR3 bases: TGTGCCAGCAGTTTAAGGACGTTTGCAACTAATGAAAAACTGTTTTTT. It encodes CASSLRTFATNEKLFF. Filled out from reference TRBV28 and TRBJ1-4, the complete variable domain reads DVKVTQSSRYLVKRTGEKVFLECVQDMDHENMFWYRQDPGLGLRLIYFSYDVKMKEKGDIPEGYSVSREKKERFSLILESASTNQTSMYLCASSLRTFATNEKLFFGSGTQLSVL.

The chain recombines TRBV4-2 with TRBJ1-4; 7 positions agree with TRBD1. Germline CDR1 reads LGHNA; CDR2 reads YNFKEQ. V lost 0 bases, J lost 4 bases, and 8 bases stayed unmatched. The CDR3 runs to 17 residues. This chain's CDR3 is CASSQDVSGQLNEKLFF. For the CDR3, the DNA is TGTGCCAGCAGCCAAGATGTTTCGGGACAGCTTAATGAAAAACTGTTTTTT.

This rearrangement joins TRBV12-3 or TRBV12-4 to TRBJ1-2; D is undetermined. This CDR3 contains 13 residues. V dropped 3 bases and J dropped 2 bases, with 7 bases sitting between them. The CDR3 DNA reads TGTGCCAGCAGTTTGAACCTAAACTATGGCTACACCTTC. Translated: CASSLNLNYGYTF.

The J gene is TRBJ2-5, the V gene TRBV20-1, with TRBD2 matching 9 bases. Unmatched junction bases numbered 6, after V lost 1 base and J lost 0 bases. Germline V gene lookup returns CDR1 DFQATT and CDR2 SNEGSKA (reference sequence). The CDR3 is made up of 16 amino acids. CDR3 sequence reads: CSARVLAGGYQETQYF. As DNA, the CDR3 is TGCAGTGCTAGAGTCCTTGCGGGAGGGTACCAAGAGACCCAGTACTTC.

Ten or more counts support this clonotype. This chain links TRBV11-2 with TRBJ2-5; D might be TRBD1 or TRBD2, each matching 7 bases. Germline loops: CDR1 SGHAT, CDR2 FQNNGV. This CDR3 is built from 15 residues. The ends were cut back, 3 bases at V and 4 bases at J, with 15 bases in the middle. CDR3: CASSFPGGVVETQYF. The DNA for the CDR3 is TGTGCCAGCAGCTTCCCAGGGGGGGTCGTAGAGACCCAGTACTTC.

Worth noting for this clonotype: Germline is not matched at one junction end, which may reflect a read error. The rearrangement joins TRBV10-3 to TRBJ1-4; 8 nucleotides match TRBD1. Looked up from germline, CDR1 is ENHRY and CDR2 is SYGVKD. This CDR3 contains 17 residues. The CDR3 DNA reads TGTGCCATCAGCCGCGGACAGGGCGGTAGAACTAATGAAAAGCTGTTTTTT. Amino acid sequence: CAISRGQGGRTNEKLFF.

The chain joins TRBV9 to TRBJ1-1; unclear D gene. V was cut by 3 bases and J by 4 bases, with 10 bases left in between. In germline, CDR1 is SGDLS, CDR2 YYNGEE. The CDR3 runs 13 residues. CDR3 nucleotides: TGTGCCAGCAGCGAAAATATTGGCACTGAAGCTTTCTTT. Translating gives CASSENIGTEAFF.